Presented here are 8 T cell receptor beta chains from one specimen sequenced in a study of immune reconstitution after stem cell transplant in scleroderma. One entry per CDR3 protein, called by TCRdb with MiXCR from the RT-PCR reads. The sample includes under 2,500 distinct CDR3 sequences, 10% to 12% of them seen just once. Specimen collection occurred before or after autologous hematopoietic stem cell transplantation (not recorded which). The receptor source for this set is a female donor with systemic sclerosis.

This clonotype was seen a few times. The chain carries TRBV5-1 and TRBJ1-2, with 8 bases fitting TRBD1. CDR3 length: 15 residues. Trimming took 1 base from V and 3 from J; bases not matched to a gene: 5. Looked up from germline, CDR1 is SGHRS and CDR2 is YFSETQ. CDR3: CASSLRAGGDYGYTF. CDR3 DNA sequence: TGCGCCAGCAGCTTGCGGGCAGGGGGCGACTATGGCTACACCTTC.

The J gene is TRBJ2-7, the V gene TRBV5-1; possibly TRBD1 for D (5 bases). Germline assignment: CDR1 SGHRS and CDR2 YFSETQ. The CDR3 length is 15 residues. The V and J ends lost 3 bases and 4 bases respectively, with 17 bases between them. The CDR3 spells CASSSGAVGYYEQYF. The CDR3 bases are TGCGCCAGCAGCTCTGGGGCAGTAGGCTATTACGAGCAGTACTTC.

In its sample, this clonotype ranks as large (0.1 to 1%). This chain connects TRBV20-1 to TRBJ2-7; D is possibly TRBD1 or TRBD2 (5 bases each). V gave up 3 bases and J gave up 6 bases, with 9 bases separating them. Looked up from germline, CDR1 is DFQATT and CDR2 is SNEGSKA (reference sequence). CDR3 length equals 11 residues. The CDR3 sequence: CSASSGLEQYF. CDR3 nucleotide sequence: TGCAGTGCTAGTTCGGGGCTCGAGCAGTACTTC.

This clonotype ranks as medium-sized. V and J are TRBV7-9 and TRBJ2-4, with D unclear. CDR1 and CDR2 from the germline V gene are SEHNR and FQNEAQ (reference sequence). V lost 5 bases and J 9 bases, leaving 8 bases between the germline ends. CDR3 length equals 11 residues. CDR3 bases: TGTGCCAGCAGCAGCATGACCATTCAGTACTTC. Translating it yields CASSSMTIQYF.

This clonotype occurred once. The rearrangement uses TRBV7-9 and TRBJ2-7, with a weak D call TRBD2 (5 bases). The CDR3 is 14 amino acids. V lost 1 base, J lost 4 bases, and 11 bases lay in between. CDR1 is SEHNR, CDR2 FQNEAQ, per germline (reference sequence). The CDR3 coding sequence is TGTGCCAGCAGCTTAGAGGGTTGGACTTACGAGCAGTACTTC. Translated: CASSLEGWTYEQYF.

The chain has TRBV20-1 and TRBJ1-5; D may be TRBD1 (5 bases). The CDR3 covers 13 residues. Germline-derived CDR1 and CDR2 are DFQATT and SNEGSKA (reference sequence). Here the CDR3 DNA reads TGCAGCCAGGGCACGCATAGCAATCAGCCCCAGCATTTT. Protein product: CSQGTHSNQPQHF.

This clonotype is labeled as medium-sized (0.01 to 0.1%). The CDR3, as DNA: TGCAGCGTCGAAAGACAGGGAGGGTACAATGAGCAGTTCTTC. Translated, it gives CSVERQGGYNEQFF. The V and J genes are TRBV29-1 and TRBJ2-1; the D call may be TRBD1 or TRBD2 (7 bases each). The length of the CDR3 is 14 residues. CDR1 and CDR2 from the germline V gene are SQVTM and ANQGSEA. V was pared by 6 bases and J by 4 bases, with 16 bases between.

This clonotype was detected only a few times. This sequence joins TRBV11-2 and TRBJ2-3, with TRBD2 matching 9 bases. Germline V gene sequence: CDR1 SGHAT, CDR2 FQNNGV. Trimming took 6 bases from V and 0 from J; bases not matched to a gene: 16. The CDR3 runs 19 residues. The CDR3 DNA sequence: TGTGCCAGCAGTAAAAACCCGGGACTAGCATTCCCCAGCACAGATACGCAGTATTTT. It codes for CASSKNPGLAFPSTDTQYF.